This T cell receptor (beta chain) was documented in a study of blood T cell repertoires in COVID-19. Profiled with immunoSEQ multiplex PCR; TCRdb holds only in-frame clones, not every one. Of more than 300,000 clones listed, around 83% are singletons. The CDR3 contains 14 residues. Trimming removed 1 base from V and 5 bases from J, with 13 bases in between. Per the germline V gene, CDR1 is SGHRS and CDR2 is YFSETQ. Sample: PBMCs or T cells enriched from blood (not recorded which). The chain joins TRBV5-1 to TRBJ2-7, with D possibly matching TRBD2 (6 bases). This clonotype originated in a woman in her forties or fifties who had recovered from COVID-19. The DNA for the CDR3 is TGCGCCAGCAGCTTGAAACGGGAGATGGACGAGCAGTACTTC. Its protein product is CASSLKREMDEQYF.